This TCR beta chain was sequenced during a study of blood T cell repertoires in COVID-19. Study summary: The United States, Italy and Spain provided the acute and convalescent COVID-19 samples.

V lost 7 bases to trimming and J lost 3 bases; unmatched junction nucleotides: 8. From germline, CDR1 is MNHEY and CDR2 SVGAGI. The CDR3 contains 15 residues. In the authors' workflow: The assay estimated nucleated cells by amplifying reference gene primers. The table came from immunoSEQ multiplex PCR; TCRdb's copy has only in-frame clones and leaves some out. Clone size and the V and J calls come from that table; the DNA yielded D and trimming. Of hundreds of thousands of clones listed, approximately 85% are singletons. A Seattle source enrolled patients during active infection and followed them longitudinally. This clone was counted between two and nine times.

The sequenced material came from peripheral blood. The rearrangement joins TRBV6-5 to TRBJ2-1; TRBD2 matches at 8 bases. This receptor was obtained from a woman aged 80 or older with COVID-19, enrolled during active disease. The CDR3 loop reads CASTQGLAGYNEQFF. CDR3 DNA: TGTGCCAGCACCCAAGGACTAGCAGGCTACAATGAGCAGTTCTTC.